This T cell receptor beta chain was identified in a study of esophageal squamous cell carcinoma under preoperative chemotherapy. Broader study findings: After paclitaxel-nedaplatin, abundant clones were more likely to contract than amplify. Peripheral T cells migrating into the tumor appeared to partly supply post-treatment tumor-infiltrating lymphocytes.

As concerns this clonotype: Its antigen is currently unknown.

Regarding time point: after preoperative PTX-NDP chemotherapy. Paclitaxel-nedaplatin chemotherapy was given to patients ahead of their surgery. Germline V CDR1 and CDR2: SGHVS, FQNEAQ. This CDR3 has 16 amino acids. TCRdb re-analysed the PCR reads in MiXCR, keeping a single row per CDR3 protein. There are about 32,000 distinct CDR3 sequences in the sample; 52% occur only once, and more than 20% lies in the top ten. The TCR sequence derives from a human donor with esophageal squamous cell carcinoma. The donor label of this sample is uncertain. Sample acquisition took place from a patient given preoperative chemotherapy. The V gene is TRBV7-8, the J gene TRBJ2-2; a possible D gene is TRBD1 (5 bases). CDR3 sequence (DNA): TGTGTTAGCAGCCGCCTAGGGGCGGCAAACACCGATGAGCTGTTTTTT. This encodes CVSSRLGAANTDELFF.